This note documents a single TCR beta chain sequence. Per the study methods: Amplification of reference gene primers was used by the study to estimate nucleated cell counts. The protocol was immunoSEQ multiplex PCR, while the TCRdb copy is restricted to in-frame clones and leaves out a portion. That table supplies the V and J calls and clone size; D and trimming were determined from the DNA. This repertoire shows a few hundred thousand clones, around 88% found once; its top ten account for roughly an eighth. The sample is drawn from a study of blood T cell repertoires in COVID-19. Germline assignment: CDR1 SEHNR and CDR2 FQNEAQ (reference sequence). Trimming shortened V by 5 bases and J by 9 bases, and 26 bases separated the two germline ends. The CDR3 contains 17 residues.

Source material: peripheral blood. This TCR was sampled from a woman in her fifties or sixties with COVID-19, enrolled during active disease. The V call is TRBV7-9, the J call TRBJ2-1, with D perhaps TRBD1 (7 bases). CDR3: CASSPGGGQGGSGEQFF. CDR3 sequence (DNA): TGTGCCAGCAGCCCTGGCGGTGGGCAGGGGGGTTCAGGTGAGCAGTTCTTC. The full variable domain, in which reference TRBV7-9 and TRBJ2-1 provide the parts outside the CDR3, is DTGVSQNPRHKITKRGQNVTFRCDPISEHNRLYWYRQTLGQGPEFLTYFQNEAQLEKSRLLSDRFSAERPKGSFSTLEIQRTEQGDSAMYLCASSPGGGQGGSGEQFFGPGTRLTVL.